Detailed here is one T cell receptor beta chain. This clone came up once. This clone's antigen is unknown. The record has no base qualities; no much larger clone is one base away. Patients with a history of autoimmune disease or receiving systemic immunosuppression were excluded from the trial. In every dose cohort, peripheral blood was drawn for TCR sequencing at baseline, cycle 4 day 1, and cycle 7 day 1. The samples were drawn from a first-in-human, open-label, multicenter phase I dose-escalation trial of ivuxolimab. Adults with locally advanced or metastatic melanoma, renal cell carcinoma, hepatocellular carcinoma or head and neck squamous cell carcinoma were enrolled in the trial. Before TCR sequencing, CD4+ T cells and CD8+ T cells from peripheral blood were sorted into separate populations. This specimen comes from a study of OX40 agonist ivuxolimab in advanced cancers. In terms of the full investigation: The costimulatory receptor OX40 (CD134) was targeted by ivuxolimab, a fully human IgG2 agonistic monoclonal antibody. The purpose of peripheral TCRbeta sequencing was to test whether ivuxolimab changed TCR sequence diversity and led to clonal T-cell expansion. In the dose-escalation cohort, more than 80% of patients were male, and the mean age was around 60 years with a range of roughly 23 to 79. Patients were allowed to have had prior anti-PD-1, anti-PD-L1 or anti-CTLA-4 therapy, and approximately 40% of the dose-escalation patients had been treated with checkpoint inhibitors. Intravenous ivuxolimab was administered to patients every 2 weeks at six dose levels: 0.01, 0.1, 0.3, 1.5, 3 and 10 mg/kg. The monotherapy dose-escalation portion (N ≈ 55 patients) of the phase I ivuxolimab trial is reported in the paper. Of the 50 to 55 patients in dose escalation, about 20 had hepatocellular carcinoma, approximately 15 had melanoma, 9 had renal cell carcinoma and 9 had head and neck cancer. Partial responses occurred in three dose-escalation patients, of whom one had hepatocellular carcinoma and two had cutaneous melanoma.

The study at large found these results: In partial responders in the 0.1-3.0 mg/kg groups, normalized peripheral clonal expansion was found to be among the lowest, especially among CD8+ T cells. At doses of 0.1 to 3.0 mg/kg, clonal expansion of both CD4+ and CD8+ blood T cells was observed from baseline to week 6. The antigen specificity of the clonally expanded peripheral T cells was not determined. Low levels of normalized T-cell clonal expansion were also seen in some patients who did not respond. On average, CD8+ T cells showed more expanded clones than CD4+ T cells after ivuxolimab.

Genomic DNA was extracted from sorted cells for sequencing of the TCRbeta CDR3 region. The immunoSEQ Assay was used to sequence the TCRbeta CDR3 regions. Here the immuneACCESS table is served through TCRdb, limited to in-frame sequences with V and J called. Missing clones are a known gap in these copies; in checked studies unresolved V genes cover under half, and the rest lacks a known reason. A total of around 62,000 clones appear in this sample, about 89% of them only once. Together, the top ten hold approximately 13% of the sample. The sequences come from CD4+ or CD8+ T cells sorted from blood, collected in a trial of the OX40 agonist ivuxolimab. This sequence originates from an adult with an advanced solid tumor such as melanoma, head and neck, liver or kidney cancer.

The DNA is as follows: TGTGCCAGCAGCTTAGGCGGGTCCCAGACCCAGTACTTC. Its protein is CASSLGGSQTQYF. The rearranged segments are TRBV13 and TRBJ2-5, with the identity of the D gene unclear. From a lookup of the germline V gene (reference sequence), CDR1 and CDR2 are PRHDT and FYEKMQ. V lost 0 bases and J lost 6 bases; the stretch between them is 8 bases long. The CDR3 goes from the cysteine to the phenylalanine over 13 residues. The only DNA kept is the CDR3, 39 bases in frame from the first base.